This TCR beta chain was obtained from a study of blood T cell repertoires in COVID-19. Study-wide context: The study drew acute and convalescent COVID-19 samples from the United States, Italy and Spain. Sample material is recorded as cDNA or gDNA derived from T cells, B-cell-depleted T cells, or PBMCs.

Clones were read by immunoSEQ multiplex PCR, and TCRdb kept only the in-frame ones, dropping some. The table lists around 200,000 clones, around 88% of them singletons. The V segment lost 10 bases and the J segment 2 bases; nucleotides outside the gene matches: 4. The CDR3 runs to 14 residues. Germline CDR1 reads MNHNY; CDR2 reads SVGAGI (reference sequence). The clonotype originates from a woman aged 50 to 60 with acute or convalescent COVID-19. This chain connects TRBV6-6 to TRBJ2-6; 8 bases line up with TRBD1. Sequenced input: peripheral blood. CDR3 sequence reads: CATQGAAGANVLTF. For the CDR3, the DNA is TGTGCCACCCAGGGGGCGGCTGGGGCCAACGTCCTGACTTTC.